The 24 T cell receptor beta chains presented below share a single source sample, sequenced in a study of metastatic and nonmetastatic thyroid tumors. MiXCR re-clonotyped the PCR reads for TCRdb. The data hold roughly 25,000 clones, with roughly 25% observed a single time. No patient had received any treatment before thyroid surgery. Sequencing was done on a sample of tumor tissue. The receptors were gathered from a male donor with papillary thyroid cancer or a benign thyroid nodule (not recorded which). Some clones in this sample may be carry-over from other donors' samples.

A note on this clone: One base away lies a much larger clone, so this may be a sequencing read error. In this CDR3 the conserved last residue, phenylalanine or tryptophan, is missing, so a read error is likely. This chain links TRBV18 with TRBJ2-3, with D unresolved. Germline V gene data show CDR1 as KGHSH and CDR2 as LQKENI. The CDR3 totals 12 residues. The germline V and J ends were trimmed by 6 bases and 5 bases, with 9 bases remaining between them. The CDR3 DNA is TGTGCCAGCTCTTACTACGGAGATACGCAGTATCTT. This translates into CASSYYGDTQYL.

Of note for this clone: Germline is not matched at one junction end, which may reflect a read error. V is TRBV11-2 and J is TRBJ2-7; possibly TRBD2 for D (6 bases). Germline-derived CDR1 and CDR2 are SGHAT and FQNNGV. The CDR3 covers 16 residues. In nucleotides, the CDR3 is TGTGCCATCAGCTTGGACCTCGGGAGAGGGTCCTACGAGCAGTACTTC. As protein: CAISLDLGRGSYEQYF.

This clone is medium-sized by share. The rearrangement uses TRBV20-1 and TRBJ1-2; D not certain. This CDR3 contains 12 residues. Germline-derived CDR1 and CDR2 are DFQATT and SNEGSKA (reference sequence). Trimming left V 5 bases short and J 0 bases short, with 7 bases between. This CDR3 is CSAETANYGYTF. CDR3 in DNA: TGCAGTGCTGAGACCGCTAACTATGGCTACACCTTC.

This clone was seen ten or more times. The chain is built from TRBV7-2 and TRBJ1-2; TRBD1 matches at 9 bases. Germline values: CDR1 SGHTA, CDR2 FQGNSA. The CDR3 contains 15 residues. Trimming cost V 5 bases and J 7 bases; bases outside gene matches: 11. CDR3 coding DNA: TGTGCCAGCAGCCAGGGACAGGGTGTTTTGAGTGGCTACACCTTC. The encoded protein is CASSQGQGVLSGYTF.

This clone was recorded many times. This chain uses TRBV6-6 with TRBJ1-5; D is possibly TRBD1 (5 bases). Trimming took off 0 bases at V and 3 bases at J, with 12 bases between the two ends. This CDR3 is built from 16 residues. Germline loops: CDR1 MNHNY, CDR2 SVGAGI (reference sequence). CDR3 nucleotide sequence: TGTGCCAGCAGTTACTCCTACAGGACCCTCAATCAGCCCCAGCATTTT. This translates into CASSYSYRTLNQPQHF.

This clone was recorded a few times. As DNA, the CDR3 is TGTGCCAGCAGAATTGAGGGGGCAGTCACTGAAGCTTTCTTT. It is translated as CASRIEGAVTEAFF. The rearrangement joins TRBV6-1 to TRBJ1-1, with 7 bases matching TRBD1. CDR3 length equals 14 residues. Germline lookup yields CDR1 MNHNS and CDR2 SASEGT. With V trimmed by 6 bases and J by 4 bases, 8 bases remained unmatched.

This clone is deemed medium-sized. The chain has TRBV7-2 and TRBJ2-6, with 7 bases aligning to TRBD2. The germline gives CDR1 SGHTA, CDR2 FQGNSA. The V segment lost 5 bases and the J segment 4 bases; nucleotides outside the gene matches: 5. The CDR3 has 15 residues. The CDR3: CASSLGGSGANVLTF. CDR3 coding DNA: TGTGCCAGCAGCCTGGGGGGGTCAGGGGCCAACGTCCTGACTTTC.

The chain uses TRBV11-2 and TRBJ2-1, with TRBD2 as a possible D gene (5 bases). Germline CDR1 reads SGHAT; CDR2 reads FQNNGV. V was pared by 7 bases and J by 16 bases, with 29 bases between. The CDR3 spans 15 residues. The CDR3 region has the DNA TGTGCCAGCATCCACGATTGGACTGCAAACAATGAGTATTTCTTC. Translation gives CASIHDWTANNEYFF.

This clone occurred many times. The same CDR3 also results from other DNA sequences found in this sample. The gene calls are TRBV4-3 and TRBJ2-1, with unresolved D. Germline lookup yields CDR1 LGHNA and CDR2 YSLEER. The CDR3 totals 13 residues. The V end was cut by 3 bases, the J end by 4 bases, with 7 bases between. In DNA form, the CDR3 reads TGCGCCAGCAGCCAGAGTCTTTACAATGAGCAGTTCTTC. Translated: CASSQSLYNEQFF.

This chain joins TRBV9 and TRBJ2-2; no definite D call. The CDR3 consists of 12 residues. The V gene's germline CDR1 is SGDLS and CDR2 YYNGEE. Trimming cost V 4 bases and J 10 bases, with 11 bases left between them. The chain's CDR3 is CASSFIAVELFF. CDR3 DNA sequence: TGTGCCAGCAGCTTCATTGCCGTGGAGCTGTTTTTT.

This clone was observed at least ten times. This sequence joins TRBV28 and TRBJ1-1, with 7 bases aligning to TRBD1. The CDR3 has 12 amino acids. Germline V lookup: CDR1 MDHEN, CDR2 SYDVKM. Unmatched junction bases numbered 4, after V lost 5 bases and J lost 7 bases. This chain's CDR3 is CASSVNRGEAFF. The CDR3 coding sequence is TGTGCCAGCAGTGTAAACAGGGGTGAAGCTTTCTTT.

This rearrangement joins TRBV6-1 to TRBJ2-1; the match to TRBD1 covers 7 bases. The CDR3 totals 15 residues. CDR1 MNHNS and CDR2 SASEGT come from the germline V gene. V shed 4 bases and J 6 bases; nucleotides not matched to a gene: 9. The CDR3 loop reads CASSARDSGSNEQFF. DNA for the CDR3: TGTGCCAGCAGTGCCCGGGACAGCGGAAGCAATGAGCAGTTCTTC.

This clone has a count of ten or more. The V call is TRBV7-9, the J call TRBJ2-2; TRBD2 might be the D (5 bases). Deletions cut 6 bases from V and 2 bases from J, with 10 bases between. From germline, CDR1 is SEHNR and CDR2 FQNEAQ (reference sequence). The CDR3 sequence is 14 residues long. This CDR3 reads CASSPTGNTGELFF. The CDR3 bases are TGTGCCAGCAGTCCGACGGGAAACACCGGGGAGCTGTTTTTT.

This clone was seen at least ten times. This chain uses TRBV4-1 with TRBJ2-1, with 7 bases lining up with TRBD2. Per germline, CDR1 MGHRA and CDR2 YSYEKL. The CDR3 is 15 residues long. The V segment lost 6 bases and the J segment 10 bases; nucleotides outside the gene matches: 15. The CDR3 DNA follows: TGCGCCAGCAGTAGACTGGAGGGGCGGGAGAAGGAGCAGTTCTTC. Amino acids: CASSRLEGREKEQFF.

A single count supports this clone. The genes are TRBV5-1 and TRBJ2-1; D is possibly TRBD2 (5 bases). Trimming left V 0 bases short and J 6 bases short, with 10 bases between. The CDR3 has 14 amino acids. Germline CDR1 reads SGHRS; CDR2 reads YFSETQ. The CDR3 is CASSLGSVGNEQFF. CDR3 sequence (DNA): TGCGCCAGCAGCTTGGGTAGCGTGGGCAATGAGCAGTTCTTC. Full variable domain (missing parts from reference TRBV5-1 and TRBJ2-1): KAGVTQTPRYLIKTRGQQVTLSCSPISGHRSVSWYQQTPGQGLQFLFEYFSETQRNKGNFPGRFSGRQFSNSRSEMNVSTLELGDSALYLCASSLGSVGNEQFFGPGTRLTVL.

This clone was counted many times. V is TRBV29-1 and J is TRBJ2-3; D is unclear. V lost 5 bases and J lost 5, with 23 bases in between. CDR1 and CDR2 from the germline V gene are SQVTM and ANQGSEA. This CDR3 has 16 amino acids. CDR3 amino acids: CSVTGTGFLRRDTQYF. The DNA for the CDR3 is TGCAGCGTTACTGGCACGGGCTTCCTAAGGAGAGATACGCAGTATTTT.

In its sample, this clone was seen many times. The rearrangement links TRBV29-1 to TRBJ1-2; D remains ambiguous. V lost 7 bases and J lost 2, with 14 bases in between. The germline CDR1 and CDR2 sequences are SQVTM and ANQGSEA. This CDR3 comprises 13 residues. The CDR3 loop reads CSAVSGRNYGYTF. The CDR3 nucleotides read TGCAGCGCCGTGTCGGGCAGGAACTATGGCTACACCTTC. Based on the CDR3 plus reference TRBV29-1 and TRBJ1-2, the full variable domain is SAVISQKPSRDICQRGTSLTIQCQVDSQVTMMFWYRQQPGQSLTLIATANQGSEATYESGFVIDKFPISRPNLTFSTLTVSNMSPEDSSIYLCSAVSGRNYGYTFGSGTRLTVV.

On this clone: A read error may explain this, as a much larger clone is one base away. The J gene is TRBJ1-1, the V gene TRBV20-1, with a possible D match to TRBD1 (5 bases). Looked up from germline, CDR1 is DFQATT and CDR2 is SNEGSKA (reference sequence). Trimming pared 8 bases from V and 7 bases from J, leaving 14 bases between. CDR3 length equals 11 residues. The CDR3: CSSGAGFEAFF. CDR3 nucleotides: TGCAGTTCCGGGGCGGGTTTTGAAGCTTTCTTT.

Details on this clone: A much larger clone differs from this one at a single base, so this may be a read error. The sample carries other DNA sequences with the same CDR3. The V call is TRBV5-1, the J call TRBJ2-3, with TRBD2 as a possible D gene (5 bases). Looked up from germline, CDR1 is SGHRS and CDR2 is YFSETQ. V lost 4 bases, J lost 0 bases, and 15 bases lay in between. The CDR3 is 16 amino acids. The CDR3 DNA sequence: TGCGCCAGCAGCCGCCTTACTAGTGCCAGCACAGATACGCAGTATTTT. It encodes CASSRLTSASTDTQYF.

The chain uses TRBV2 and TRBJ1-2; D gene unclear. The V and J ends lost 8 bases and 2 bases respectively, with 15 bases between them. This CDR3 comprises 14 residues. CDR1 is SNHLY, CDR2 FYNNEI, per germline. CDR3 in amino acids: CASGVGPDNYGYTF. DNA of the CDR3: TGTGCCAGCGGGGTAGGTCCGGACAACTATGGCTACACCTTC.

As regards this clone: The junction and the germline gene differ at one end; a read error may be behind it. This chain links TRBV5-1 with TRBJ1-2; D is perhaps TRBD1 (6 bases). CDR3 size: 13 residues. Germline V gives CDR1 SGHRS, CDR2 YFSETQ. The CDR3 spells CASSLQGVDGYTF. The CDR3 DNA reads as TGCGCCAGCAGCTTACAGGGAGTGGATGGATACACCTTC.

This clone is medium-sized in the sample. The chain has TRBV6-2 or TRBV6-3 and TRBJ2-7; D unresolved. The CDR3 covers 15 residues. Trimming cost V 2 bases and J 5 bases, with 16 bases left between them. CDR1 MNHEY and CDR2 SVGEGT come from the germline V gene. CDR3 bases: TGTGCCAGCAGTTACCTCGACCCGAATAGGGACGAGCAGTACTTC. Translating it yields CASSYLDPNRDEQYF.

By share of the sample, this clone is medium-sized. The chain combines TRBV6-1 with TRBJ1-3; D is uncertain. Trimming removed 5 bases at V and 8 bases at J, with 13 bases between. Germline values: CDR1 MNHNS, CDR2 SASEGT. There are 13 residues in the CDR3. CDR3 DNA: TGTGCCAGCAGTTTGTCCGAGGAGTACACCATATATTTT. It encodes CASSLSEEYTIYF.

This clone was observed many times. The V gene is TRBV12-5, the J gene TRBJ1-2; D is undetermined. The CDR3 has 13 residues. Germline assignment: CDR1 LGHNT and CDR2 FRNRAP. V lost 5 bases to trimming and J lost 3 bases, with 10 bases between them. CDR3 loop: CASGTQTDYGYTF. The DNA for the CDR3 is TGTGCTAGTGGTACGCAGACTGACTATGGCTACACCTTC.